This T cell receptor (delta chain) was recovered during a study of γδ T cells in repeated Plasmodium falciparum infection. TCRdb fed the multiplex PCR reads into CATT to redo clone calling. The sample shows about 48,000 delta-chain clones, over 1.5% of them seen only once. On this clone: A much larger clone lies a single base off, so this may be a read error.

The clonotype comes from a pool of human donors (malaria-infected and uninfected, not separated). Input material: gamma-delta T cells from blood.

The CDR3 is CALGEVARVLIF. CDR3 bases: TGTGCTCTTGGGGAAGTGGCAAGGGTGCTCATCTTT. This chain uses TRDV1 with TRDJ1; no reliable D call. Germline V gives CDR1 TSWWSYY, CDR2 QGS. Trimming removed 2 bases from V and 11 bases from J, with 12 bases in between. CDR3 length: 12 residues.